The 24 T cell receptor beta chains given below trace back to one sample, sequenced in a study of CD8 T cell repertoires and HIV-1 epitope variants. Sequencing used immunoSEQ multiplex PCR; TCRdb keeps in-frame clones, though not all of them. The data show about 95,000 clones, roughly four fifths seen once. Sequences were obtained from uncultured baseline CD8+ T cells from peripheral blood mononuclear cells (PBMCs). The receptors were sampled from a male donor with HIV.

This clone is a singleton in its sample. This chain uses TRBV21-1 with TRBJ1-2; the D segment call TRBD1 is taken from the table without a DNA check. TRBV21-1 is tagged as a pseudogene. The CDR3 extends over 17 amino acids. The CDR3 DNA reads TGTGCCAGCAGCAAAGAAGATCCCGGGACAGGGTTCGTAGGCTACACCTTC. This codes for CASSKEDPGTGFVGYTF.

The chain couples TRBV5-1 to TRBJ2-3; 8 bases map to TRBD2. The CDR3 has 11 residues. The trim removed 6 bases at V and 11 bases at J, leaving 5 bases unmatched. In germline, CDR1 is SGHRS, CDR2 YFSETQ. The chain's CDR3 is CASKGAGGQYF. CDR3 DNA: TGCGCCAGCAAGGGCGCGGGAGGGCAGTATTTT. Variable domain in full (rest from reference TRBV5-1 and TRBJ2-3): KAGVTQTPRYLIKTRGQQVTLSCSPISGHRSVSWYQQTPGQGLQFLFEYFSETQRNKGNFPGRFSGRQFSNSRSEMNVSTLELGDSALYLCASKGAGGQYFGPGTRLTVL.

The chain has TRBV6-5 and TRBJ2-3, with D perhaps being TRBD1 or TRBD2 (5 bases each). V lost 0 bases and J 2 bases, leaving 12 bases between the germline ends. CDR1 is MNHEY, CDR2 SVGAGI, per germline. The CDR3 is 16 residues long. DNA for the CDR3: TGTGCCAGCAGTTACTCGGGACCGGGCTTCACAGATACGCAGTATTTT. It specifies CASSYSGPGFTDTQYF.

The chain recombines TRBV27 with TRBJ2-3; 7 positions match TRBD1. The CDR3 sequence is 15 residues long. Trimming at V came to 3 bases and at J to 1 base, leaving 4 bases not matched to a gene. Germline loops: CDR1 MNHEY, CDR2 SMNVEV (reference sequence). The CDR3 reads CASSFPGGRTDTQYF. CDR3 in DNA: TGTGCCAGCAGTTTTCCAGGGGGTCGCACAGATACGCAGTATTTT.

On this clone itself: Other DNA sequences in the same sample also yield this CDR3. This chain links TRBV6-5 with TRBJ1-2; maybe TRBD1 (5 bases). The CDR3 length is 13 residues. The V end lost 5 bases, the J end lost 0 bases, and 7 bases lay between the germline ends. The germline V gene has CDR1 MNHEY and CDR2 SVGAGI. The CDR3 DNA follows: TGTGCCAGCAGTCCAGGGTCTAACTATGGCTACACCTTC. Translating it yields CASSPGSNYGYTF.

The chain has TRBV5-1 and TRBJ2-1; 10 positions agree with TRBD2. V lost 4 bases to trimming and J lost 5 bases; unmatched junction nucleotides: 6. Germline loops: CDR1 SGHRS, CDR2 YFSETQ. This CDR3 comprises 15 residues. CDR3 residues: CASSLLAGANNEQFF. Here the CDR3 DNA reads TGCGCCAGCAGCCTTCTAGCGGGGGCGAACAATGAGCAGTTCTTC.

The chain has TRBV15 and TRBJ1-4; possible D gene TRBD1, 5 bases. CDR1 is LNHNV, CDR2 YYDKDF, per germline (reference sequence). Trimming removed 4 bases from V and 2 bases from J, with 11 bases in between. The CDR3 is 15 amino acids. The chain's CDR3 is CATSKGDGTNEKLFF. CDR3 nucleotides: TGTGCCACCAGCAAAGGGGACGGCACTAATGAAAAACTGTTTTTT.

V and J are TRBV29-1 and TRBJ2-7; weak D call: TRBD2 (5 bases). Germline V CDR1 and CDR2: SQVTM, ANQGSEA. V lost 6 bases, J lost 3 bases, and 18 bases lay in between. The CDR3 extends over 14 amino acids. CDR3 DNA sequence: TGCAGCGTAGCCAGTCCGGACGGGAACTACGAGCAGTACTTC. Translating it yields CSVASPDGNYEQYF.

The rearrangement links TRBV9 to TRBJ1-6; possible D gene TRBD1, 5 bases. The CDR3 has 14 amino acids. Per the germline V gene, CDR1 is SGDLS and CDR2 is YYNGEE. The V gene lost 4 bases and the J gene lost 6 bases, with 11 bases spanning the gap. The CDR3 DNA follows: TGTGCCAGCAGCAAAGGGGTTCCTAATTCACCCCTCCACTTT. This gives the protein CASSKGVPNSPLHF.

J is TRBJ2-1 and V is TRBV4-3; D might be TRBD2 (5 bases). The length of the CDR3 is 14 residues. Germline CDR1 LGHNA, CDR2 YSLEER. Trimming removed 0 bases at V and 4 bases at J, with 7 bases between. CDR3 bases: TGCGCCAGCAGCCAAGACGGGGATTACAATGAGCAGTTCTTC. Translating it yields CASSQDGDYNEQFF.

V is TRBV27 and J is TRBJ2-7; weak D call: TRBD2 (7 bases). CDR3 length: 16 residues. From germline, CDR1 is MNHEY and CDR2 SMNVEV (reference sequence). V dropped 1 base and J dropped 4 bases, with 17 bases sitting between them. The CDR3 spells CASSLWSRGGVYEQYF. CDR3 sequence (DNA): TGTGCCAGCAGTTTATGGAGTAGGGGGGGTGTTTACGAGCAGTACTTC.

The chain joins TRBV27 to TRBJ1-1, with a tentative D call TRBD1 (5 bases). Per the germline V gene, CDR1 is MNHEY and CDR2 is SMNVEV (reference sequence). V dropped 6 bases and J dropped 4 bases, with 18 bases sitting between them. The CDR3 has 15 residues. The CDR3 spells CASSFAISGGTEAFF. The CDR3 DNA reads TGTGCCAGCAGCTTTGCAATTTCCGGGGGCACTGAAGCTTTCTTT.

This rearrangement joins TRBV10-3 to TRBJ1-5; no reliable D call. Per germline, CDR1 ENHRY and CDR2 SYGVKD. This CDR3 has 13 amino acids. Trimming stripped 2 bases from V and 7 bases from J, with 9 bases between. The CDR3, as DNA: TGTGCCATCAGTGAGATAGTGGGCCAGCCCCAGCATTTT. Its protein product is CAISEIVGQPQHF.

The table lists this clone with a count of one. The chain links TRBV18 to TRBJ1-5; 9 nucleotides match TRBD1. Germline assignment: CDR1 KGHSH and CDR2 LQKENI. The CDR3 consists of 16 residues. V lost 2 bases, J lost 4 bases, and 6 bases stayed unmatched. In DNA form, the CDR3 reads TGTGCCAGCTCACCAATCGGGACAGGGTCAAATCAGCCCCAGCATTTT. Translating it yields CASSPIGTGSNQPQHF.

The rearrangement joins TRBV15 to TRBJ2-1; no reliable D call. The V end lost 1 base, the J end lost 6 bases, and 16 bases lay between the germline ends. Per germline, CDR1 LNHNV and CDR2 YYDKDF (reference sequence). This CDR3 region has 16 residues. The CDR3 nucleotides read TGTGCCACCAGCAGAGGTATCCGAGTTGAAGGCAATGAGCAGTTCTTC. Its protein is CATSRGIRVEGNEQFF.

This clone has just a few counts. This CDR3 reads CASERGGGPQETQYF. CDR3 in DNA: TGTGCCAGCGAGCGGGGGGGCGGCCCCCAAGAGACCCAGTACTTC. The chain combines TRBV28 with TRBJ2-5, with 10 bases matching TRBD2. Per germline, CDR1 MDHEN and CDR2 SYDVKM. The CDR3 contains 15 residues. The junction had 7 bases not matched to a gene; V was cut back by 8 bases and J by 1 base.

The CDR3 nucleotides are TGTGCCAGCAGGCCAGGGGGGAATTCACCCCTCCACTTT. It encodes CASRPGGNSPLHF. The V call is TRBV27, the J call TRBJ1-6; 7 bases match TRBD1. The CDR3 is 13 residues long. Germline-derived CDR1 and CDR2 are MNHEY and SMNVEV (reference sequence). With 6 bases clipped from V and 7 bases from J, the junction kept 3 bases outside the gene matches.

This clone was detected only a few times. This sequence joins TRBV2 and TRBJ2-7, with a tentative D call TRBD2 (5 bases). V gave up 3 bases and J gave up 1 base, with 10 bases separating them. The CDR3 sequence is 14 residues long. Germline V CDR1 and CDR2: SNHLY, FYNNEI. CDR3 loop: CASSDLAPSYEQYF. CDR3 sequence (DNA): TGTGCCAGCAGTGATCTAGCACCGTCCTACGAGCAGTACTTC.

This sequence joins TRBV5-1 and TRBJ2-3, with D unresolved. CDR1 and CDR2 from the germline V gene are SGHRS and YFSETQ. This CDR3 is 15 amino acids long. Between the trimmed V and J ends, which lost 4 bases and 2 bases, there was a span of 14 bases. CDR3 sequence: CASSPSTLFTDTQYF. In DNA, the CDR3 is TGCGCCAGCAGCCCATCGACTCTCTTCACAGATACGCAGTATTTT.

The chain links TRBV7-6 to TRBJ2-7; D ambiguous. The CDR3 is made up of 13 amino acids. The V and J ends lost 2 bases and 9 bases respectively, with 14 bases between them. CDR1 and CDR2 from the germline V gene are SGHVS and FNYEAQ. The CDR3 protein is CASSLIGSTVQYF. CDR3 in DNA: TGTGCCAGCAGCTTAATCGGTTCGACGGTGCAGTACTTC.

This clone was recorded a few times. This rearrangement joins TRBV6-5 to TRBJ1-4, with D possibly being TRBD1 (5 bases). Trimming removed 6 bases at V and 0 bases at J, with 11 bases between. CDR3 length equals 15 residues. Germline CDR1 MNHEY, CDR2 SVGAGI. The CDR3, as DNA: TGTGCCAGCAGACCGGGGGGTGCAACTAATGAAAAACTGTTTTTT. Protein: CASRPGGATNEKLFF.

With regard to this clone: Within the sample, other DNA sequences also encode this same CDR3. The J gene is TRBJ2-5, the V gene TRBV5-1, with D perhaps given as TRBD1 or TRBD2 (5 bases each). V was clipped by 4 bases and J by 5 bases, with 12 bases between them. The germline CDR1 and CDR2 sequences are SGHRS and YFSETQ. The CDR3 is made up of 13 amino acids. CDR3 in DNA: TGCGCCAGCAGCAGGGACCTGGGGGAGACCCAGTACTTC. Encoded protein: CASSRDLGETQYF.

J is TRBJ1-5 and V is TRBV15; D may be TRBD1 (5 bases). With 0 bases removed from V and 9 bases from J, the gap between germline ends came to 15 bases. Germline CDR1 reads LNHNV; CDR2 reads YYDKDF (reference sequence). The CDR3 runs to 15 residues. The CDR3 nucleotides read TGTGCCACCAGCAGAGACAGGGTTCAAGGTCTGCCCCAGCATTTT. Protein product: CATSRDRVQGLPQHF.

CDR3 sequence reads: CASSLRSGTKIGYTF. In DNA, the CDR3 is TGTGCCAGCAGCCTGAGATCCGGGACAAAAATCGGCTACACCTTC. The chain links TRBV7-9 to TRBJ1-2; weak D call: TRBD1 (6 bases). V lost 5 bases to trimming and J lost 8 bases, with 21 bases between them. Germline V gene data show CDR1 as SEHNR and CDR2 as FQNEAQ (reference sequence). The CDR3 has 15 residues. Based on the CDR3 plus reference TRBV7-9 and TRBJ1-2, the full variable domain is DTGVSQNPRHKITKRGQNVTFRCDPISEHNRLYWYRQTLGQGPEFLTYFQNEAQLEKSRLLSDRFSAERPKGSFSTLEIQRTEQGDSAMYLCASSLRSGTKIGYTFGSGTRLTVV.